The following is a TCR beta chain sequence with its context. The antigen remains undetermined. This entry is derived from a study of OX40 agonist ivuxolimab in advanced cancers. Clones were read by immunoSEQ multiplex PCR, and TCRdb kept only the in-frame ones, dropping some. The table shows about 35,000 clones, with under 85% occurring only once. Losses at the gene ends were 6 bases for V and 6 bases for J; bases not matched to a gene: 7. The CDR3 consists of 15 residues. Germline CDR1 reads MDHEN; CDR2 reads SYDVKM. Study-wide points: Clonal expansion among partial responders at 0.1-3.0 mg/kg ranked near the lowest.

The receptor was isolated from an adult with an advanced solid tumor such as melanoma, head and neck, liver or kidney cancer. The sample was CD4+ or CD8+ T cells sorted from blood, taken in a trial of the OX40 agonist ivuxolimab. This chain uses TRBV28 with TRBJ2-3, with TRBD2 matching 12 bases. The CDR3 loop reads CASSPWTSGIDTQYF. The CDR3 DNA sequence: TGTGCCAGCAGCCCTTGGACTAGCGGGATTGATACGCAGTATTTT. Full variable domain (remainder filled in from reference TRBV28 and TRBJ2-3): DVKVTQSSRYLVKRTGEKVFLECVQDMDHENMFWYRQDPGLGLRLIYFSYDVKMKEKGDIPEGYSVSREKKERFSLILESASTNQTSMYLCASSPWTSGIDTQYFGPGTRLTVL.